This TCR beta chain was retrieved from a study of shared clonotypes between healthy human individuals. On the study more broadly: Three plates each covered CD4 naive and memory; CD8 naive two, CD8 memory one. Study-wide findings and caveats: Roughly 5% of naive CD4 clonotypes were shared across four donors.

Naive CD8 cells were CD45RO-negative, positively selected for CCR7, excluding terminally differentiated effector memory CD45RA+ cells. Clones were read by immunoSEQ multiplex PCR, and TCRdb kept only the in-frame ones, dropping some. Of nearly 2 million clones listed, roughly 95% are singletons. This clone was observed once. Antigen specificity is unknown. This sample also contains other DNA sequences that code for the same CDR3. The V gene's germline CDR1 is MNHEY and CDR2 SMNVEV (reference sequence). Trimming took off 2 bases at V and 5 bases at J, with 12 bases between the two ends. This CDR3 spans 14 amino acids.

The rearrangement links TRBV27 to TRBJ1-1, with TRBD1 as a possible D gene (5 bases). Sequenced input: naive CD8+ T cells sorted from blood. The clonotype was recovered from a young man in good health. The CDR3 DNA reads as TGTGCCAGCAGTTTAGGCAGGGTGGGAACTGAAGCTTTCTTT. As protein: CASSLGRVGTEAFF.